The sequence of this T cell receptor beta chain was determined in a study of blood T cell repertoires in COVID-19. The wider study: The origin of the acute and convalescent COVID-19 samples was the United States, Italy and Spain. Sources were T cells, B-cell-depleted T cells, or PBMCs; the material itself was cDNA or gDNA.

The CDR3 sequence is 19 residues long. Germline assignment: CDR1 MGHRA and CDR2 YSYEKL. The V gene end was trimmed by 4 bases and the J gene end by 1 base; junction bases not matched to a gene: 13. Original analysis: By means of reference gene primer amplification, nucleated cell counts were estimated. The method was immunoSEQ multiplex PCR; TCRdb's version includes in-frame clones alone and lacks a portion of them. V and J calls and clone size are as listed in that table; D and trimming were resolved from the DNA. The sample records around 19,000 clones, 75% to 95% being singletons. Sequenced: peripheral blood. This chain joins TRBV4-1 and TRBJ2-6; 7 nucleotides line up with TRBD1. This TCR was sampled from a man in his 70s with active COVID-19. CDR3 DNA sequence: TGCGCCAGCAGCCCCCGTCGACAGGGCTTCACGTCTGGGGCCAACGTCCTGACTTTC. Translating gives CASSPRRQGFTSGANVLTF.